The 13 T cell receptor beta chains in this list originate from one sample, sequenced in a study of blood T cell repertoires in COVID-19. Sequenced by immunoSEQ multiplex PCR; TCRdb stores in-frame clones only, minus some. Of around 120,000 clones in the sample, about nine tenths were seen once. Sequenced input: peripheral blood. The source of these receptors is a man between 65 and 79 years old who had recovered from COVID-19.

The rearrangement joins TRBV2 to TRBJ1-5; D uncertain. The V and J ends lost 5 bases and 7 bases respectively, with 15 bases between them. In germline, CDR1 is SNHLY, CDR2 FYNNEI. This CDR3 spans 14 amino acids. The CDR3 here is CASSFLVANQPQHF. The CDR3 DNA follows: TGTGCCAGCAGTTTCCTAGTTGCCAACCAGCCCCAGCATTTT.

The V gene is TRBV28, the J gene TRBJ2-2; D is undetermined. Germline CDR1 MDHEN, CDR2 SYDVKM. The CDR3 loop spans 14 amino acids. Between the trimmed V and J ends, which lost 8 bases and 1 base, there was a span of 11 bases. The CDR3 sequence is CASLAAVNTGELFF. The CDR3, as DNA: TGTGCCAGCCTCGCGGCGGTGAACACCGGGGAGCTGTTTTTT.

This rearrangement joins TRBV6-5 to TRBJ1-2; 9 positions match TRBD1. This CDR3 region has 15 residues. Per the germline V gene, CDR1 is MNHEY and CDR2 is SVGAGI. V lost 6 bases to trimming and J lost 7 bases; unmatched junction nucleotides: 12. This CDR3 reads CASSKLPGQGVGYTF. CDR3 bases: TGTGCCAGCAGCAAGCTTCCGGGACAGGGAGTTGGCTACACCTTC.

This sequence joins TRBV14 and TRBJ2-6, with TRBD2 matching over 11 bases. CDR3 length: 19 amino acids. CDR1 is SGHDN and CDR2 is FVKESK in the germline V gene. J lost 1 base, V lost 1 base, and 6 bases had no gene match. This CDR3 reads CASSQAPGLAVSGANVLTF. The CDR3, as DNA: TGTGCCAGCAGCCAAGCTCCGGGACTAGCGGTGTCTGGGGCCAACGTCCTGACTTTC.

This chain uses TRBV7-9 with TRBJ2-2; possibly TRBD2 for D (6 bases). The CDR3 runs to 14 residues. CDR1 and CDR2 (germline): SEHNR, FQNEAQ (reference sequence). Deletions cut 0 bases from V and 6 bases from J, with 8 bases between. CDR3 amino acids: CASSLAGGAGELFF. The CDR3 DNA follows: TGTGCCAGCAGCTTAGCGGGCGGGGCCGGGGAGCTGTTTTTT. Based on the CDR3 plus reference TRBV7-9 and TRBJ2-2, the full variable domain is DTGVSQNPRHKITKRGQNVTFRCDPISEHNRLYWYRQTLGQGPEFLTYFQNEAQLEKSRLLSDRFSAERPKGSFSTLEIQRTEQGDSAMYLCASSLAGGAGELFFGEGSRLTVL.

This chain uses TRBV12-3 or TRBV12-4 with TRBJ2-1; D not certain. The V end lost 5 bases, the J end lost 7 bases, and 12 bases lay between the germline ends. The CDR3 spans 13 residues. The CDR3 sequence: CASSAQQRNEQFF. CDR3 coding DNA: TGTGCCAGCAGTGCACAGCAAAGAAATGAGCAGTTCTTC.

The CDR3 region is CASSLTRVGIQYF. CDR3 DNA: TGTGCCAGCAGCTTGACTAGAGTGGGCATTCAGTACTTC. The genes are TRBV13 and TRBJ2-4; weak D call: TRBD2 (6 bases). V was trimmed by 3 bases and J by 9 bases, leaving 12 bases between them. Germline values: CDR1 PRHDT, CDR2 FYEKMQ (reference sequence). The CDR3 runs 13 residues.

This chain connects TRBV18 to TRBJ1-2, with 9 bases identical to TRBD1. The CDR3 runs to 15 residues. The trim removed 6 bases at V and 2 bases at J, leaving 7 bases unmatched. CDR1 and CDR2 (germline): KGHSH, LQKENI. This CDR3 reads CASSQGTGTNYGYTF. CDR3 nucleotide sequence: TGTGCCAGCTCCCAAGGGACAGGGACGAACTATGGCTACACCTTC.

The chain employs TRBV19 and TRBJ1-1; D is perhaps TRBD1 (6 bases). CDR1 is LNHDA, CDR2 SQIVND, per germline (reference sequence). The CDR3 covers 15 residues. The V gene lost 2 bases and the J gene lost 5 bases, with 15 bases spanning the gap. CDR3 residues: CASSITGTLRTEAFF. CDR3 DNA sequence: TGTGCCAGTAGTATAACAGGGACGTTGCGGACTGAAGCTTTCTTT.

The chain recombines TRBV3-1 (or the pseudogene TRBV3-2) with TRBJ1-2, with 7 positions matching TRBD1. The V segment lost 8 bases and the J segment 4 bases; nucleotides outside the gene matches: 7. The CDR3 runs 13 residues. Germline values: CDR1 LGHDT, CDR2 YNNKEL (reference sequence). Written as DNA, the CDR3 is TGTGCCAGCGGATCGGGACAGCTCTATGGCTACACCTTC. This codes for CASGSGQLYGYTF.

The V gene is TRBV28, the J gene TRBJ2-1, with 7 bases matching TRBD2. V lost 1 base to trimming and J lost 0 bases; unmatched junction nucleotides: 3. This CDR3 spans 16 amino acids. CDR1 is MDHEN, CDR2 SYDVKM, per germline. CDR3 loop: CASSLYRGSSYNEQFF. CDR3 in DNA: TGTGCCAGCAGTTTATATCGCGGGAGCTCCTACAATGAGCAGTTCTTC.

This clone was detected only a few times. V and J are TRBV7-9 and TRBJ1-4, with 9 bases aligning to TRBD1. The CDR3 has 14 amino acids. The ends lost 1 base at V and 7 bases at J; junction bases unmatched: 1. CDR1 and CDR2 (germline): SEHNR, FQNEAQ (reference sequence). The CDR3 coding sequence is TGTGCCAGCAGCTTAGGGGGACAGGGTGAAAAACTGTTTTTT. Residues: CASSLGGQGEKLFF.

The chain is built from TRBV11-2 and TRBJ2-2; D is possibly TRBD2 (5 bases). The V and J ends lost 1 base and 8 bases respectively, with 11 bases between them. Looked up from germline, CDR1 is SGHAT and CDR2 is FQNNGV. This CDR3 is built from 14 residues. The CDR3 sequence: CASSLAHLAGELFF. CDR3 DNA sequence: TGTGCCAGCAGCTTAGCCCATTTAGCGGGGGAGCTGTTTTTT.